These T cell receptor beta chains were read from a single sample in a study of CD8 T cells in ankylosing spondylitis. From the 5' RACE reads, TCRdb called clonotypes with MiXCR, one entry per CDR3 protein. The table has 100,000 to 150,000 distinct CDR3 sequences, approximately 14% seen once. Sequenced input: blood, either unsorted or a sorted T cell fraction (not recorded which). The receptors derive from a female donor with ankylosing spondylitis or in good health (not recorded which). Each CDR3 is given with its conserved first and last residue.

>14|TRBV5-1|TRBJ2-5
CASSGGQGLETQYF
>12|TRBV12-3/TRBV12-4|TRBJ2-5
CASSFDGETQYF
>13|TRBV12-3/TRBV12-4|TRBJ2-3
CASSLTSTATQYF
>17|TRBV5-1|TRBJ2-3
CASLRGGSIIRTDTQYF
>14|TRBV12-3/TRBV12-4|TRBJ1-1
CASSLRTANTEAFF
>13|TRBV27|TRBJ1-1
CASTSQGTTEAFF
>13|TRBV2|TRBJ1-1
CASKAQVNTEAFF
>17|TRBV5-1|TRBJ2-5
CASSSPGGEIWEETQYF
>14|TRBV27|TRBJ2-7
CASSLGQGATVQYF
>16|TRBV6-1|TRBJ2-5
CASSELAGGRLETQYF
>15|TRBV12-3/TRBV12-4|TRBJ1-5
CASSLVTAGNQPQHF
>12|TRBV5-5|TRBJ1-1
CASSLLGFEAFF
>14|TRBV12-3/TRBV12-4|TRBJ2-2
CASSYTGITGELFF
>13|TRBV5-1|TRBJ2-7
CASSQGPSVEQYF
>12|TRBV7-9|TRBJ2-2
CASKENTGELFF
>13|TRBV30|TRBJ2-1
CAWSVTSFDEQFF
>16|TRBV28|TRBJ2-7
CASSLGGAGLNYEQYF
>16|TRBV5-1|TRBJ1-6
CASSKQGLAYNSPLHF
>12|TRBV10-3|TRBJ2-7
CAISGSSYEQYF
>12|TRBV2|TRBJ1-1
CASSVPAGEAFF
>12|TRBV12-3/TRBV12-4|TRBJ1-2
CASVRQGNGYTF
>13|TRBV29-1|TRBJ2-5
CSVDIRQGETQYF
>15|TRBV7-2|TRBJ2-5
CASMRSGQIEETQYF
>15|TRBV10-3|TRBJ2-7
CAISYGTDVRSEQYF
>14|TRBV7-2|TRBJ1-2
CASSPGGFNYGYTF
>13|TRBV12-3/TRBV12-4|TRBJ2-6
CASSFSGANGLTF
>15|TRBV7-2|TRBJ2-3
CASSLVSSGTDTQYF
>15|TRBV20-1|TRBJ2-1
CSAREGLAGYNEQFF
>13|TRBV5-1|TRBJ2-7
CASSLQGGDEQYF
>14|TRBV6-2/TRBV6-3|TRBJ1-1
CASRPTGGFTEAFF
>17|TRBV25-1|TRBJ1-2
CASSELRGGSKKYGYTF
>14|TRBV9|TRBJ2-2
CASSVQGGTGELFF
>16|TRBV7-9|TRBJ2-1
CASSLGQGRDYNEQFF
>16|TRBV5-1|TRBJ2-6
CASSPGWGTGANVLTF
>17|TRBV28|-
CASSLNLIGYSNQPQYF
>14|TRBV5-1|TRBJ1-1
CASSRDSANTEAFF
>14|TRBV6-4|TRBJ2-1
CASSDGPDFGEQFF
>14|TRBV7-9|TRBJ2-7
CASSLVAGAHEQYF
>13|TRBV3-1|TRBJ2-2
CASSPRDTGELFF
>15|TRBV5-1|TRBJ1-1
CASSPQDPANTEAFF
>15|TRBV12-3/TRBV12-4|TRBJ2-1
CASSLVTGTINEQFF
>14|TRBV27|TRBJ2-7
CASSPREHSLEQYF